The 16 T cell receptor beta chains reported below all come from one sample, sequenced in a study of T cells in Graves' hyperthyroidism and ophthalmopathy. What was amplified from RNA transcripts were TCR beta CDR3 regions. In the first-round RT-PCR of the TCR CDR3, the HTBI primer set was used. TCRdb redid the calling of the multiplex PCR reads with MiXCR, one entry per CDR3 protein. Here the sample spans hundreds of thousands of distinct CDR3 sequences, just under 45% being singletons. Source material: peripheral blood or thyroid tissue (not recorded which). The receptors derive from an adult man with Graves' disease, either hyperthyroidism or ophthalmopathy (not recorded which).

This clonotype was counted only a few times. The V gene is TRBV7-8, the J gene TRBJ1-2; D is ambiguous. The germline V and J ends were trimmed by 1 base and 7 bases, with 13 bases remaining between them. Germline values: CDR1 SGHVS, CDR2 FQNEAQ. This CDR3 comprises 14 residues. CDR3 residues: CASSLDLAAGGYTF. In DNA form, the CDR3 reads TGTGCCAGCAGCTTAGATTTGGCAGCGGGTGGCTACACCTTC.

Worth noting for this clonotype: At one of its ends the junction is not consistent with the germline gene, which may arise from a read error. CDR3 DNA: TGTGCCACCAGCAGGGGCCAGGGGGATAGCAATCATCCCCAGCATTTT. Its translation is CATSRGQGDSNHPQHF. The chain combines TRBV15 with TRBJ1-5; 7 bases are shared with TRBD1. The CDR3 contains 16 residues. Germline V gene lookup returns CDR1 LNHNV and CDR2 YYDKDF (reference sequence). The full variable domain, rest sourced from reference TRBV15 and TRBJ1-5, is DAMVIQNPRYQVTQFGKPVTLSCSQTLNHNVMYWYQQKSSQAPKLLFHYYDKDFNNEADTPDNFQSRRPNTSFCFLDIRSPGLGDTAMYLCATSRGQGDSNHPQHFGDGTRLSIL.

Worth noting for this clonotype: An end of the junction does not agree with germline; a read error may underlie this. The CDR3 DNA is TGTGCCACCAGTGAGCCCCTACGGGACACCGGGGAGCTGTACTTC. Translated, it gives CATSEPLRDTGELYF. The chain recombines TRBV24-1 with TRBJ2-7; D possibly corresponds to TRBD1 (6 bases). The CDR3 is 15 residues long. Per the germline V gene, CDR1 is KGHDR and CDR2 is SFDVKD.

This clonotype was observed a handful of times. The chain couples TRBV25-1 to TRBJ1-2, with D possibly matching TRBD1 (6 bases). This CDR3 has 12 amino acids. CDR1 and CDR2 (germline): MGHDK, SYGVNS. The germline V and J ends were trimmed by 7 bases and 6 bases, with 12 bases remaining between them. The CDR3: CASTSGVDGYTF. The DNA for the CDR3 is TGTGCCAGCACCTCAGGGGTAGATGGCTACACCTTC.

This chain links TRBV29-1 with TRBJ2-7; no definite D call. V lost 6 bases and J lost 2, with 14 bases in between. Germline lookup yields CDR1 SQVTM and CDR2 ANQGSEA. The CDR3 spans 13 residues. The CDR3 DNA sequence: TGCAGCGTCCCTTGGATGGGCACCTACGAGCAGTACTTC. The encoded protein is CSVPWMGTYEQYF.

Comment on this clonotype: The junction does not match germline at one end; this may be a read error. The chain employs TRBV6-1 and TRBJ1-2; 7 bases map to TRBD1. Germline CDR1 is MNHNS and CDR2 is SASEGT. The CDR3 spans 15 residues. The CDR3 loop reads CTSRLPGQTNYGYTF. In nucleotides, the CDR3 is TGTACCAGCAGACTTCCGGGACAGACTAACTATGGCTACACCTTC.

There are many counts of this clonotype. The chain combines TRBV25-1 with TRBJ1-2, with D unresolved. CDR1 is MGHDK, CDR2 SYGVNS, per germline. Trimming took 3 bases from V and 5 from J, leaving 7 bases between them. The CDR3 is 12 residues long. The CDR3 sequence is CASSDWGYGYTF. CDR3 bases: TGTGCCAGCAGTGATTGGGGATATGGCTACACCTTC.

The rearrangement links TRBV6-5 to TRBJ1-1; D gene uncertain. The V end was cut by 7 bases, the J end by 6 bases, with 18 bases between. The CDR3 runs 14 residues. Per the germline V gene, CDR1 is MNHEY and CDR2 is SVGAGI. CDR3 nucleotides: TGTGCCAGCACCCACGCCCCACGGGATGCTGAAGCTTTCTTT. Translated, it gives CASTHAPRDAEAFF.

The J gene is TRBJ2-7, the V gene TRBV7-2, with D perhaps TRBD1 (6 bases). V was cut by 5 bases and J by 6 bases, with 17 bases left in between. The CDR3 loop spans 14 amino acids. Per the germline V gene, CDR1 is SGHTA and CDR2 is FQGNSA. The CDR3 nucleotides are TGTGCCAGCAGCGAACAGGGAACCTCTCTCGAGCAGTACTTC. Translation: CASSEQGTSLEQYF.

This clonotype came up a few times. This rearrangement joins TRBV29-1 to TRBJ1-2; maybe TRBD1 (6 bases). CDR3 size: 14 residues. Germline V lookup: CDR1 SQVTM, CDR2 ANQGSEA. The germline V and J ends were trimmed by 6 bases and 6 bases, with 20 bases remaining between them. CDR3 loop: CSVTGQTIPNGYTF. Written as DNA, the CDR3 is TGCAGCGTGACTGGACAGACTATTCCTAATGGCTACACCTTC. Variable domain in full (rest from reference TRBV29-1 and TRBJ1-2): SAVISQKPSRDICQRGTSLTIQCQVDSQVTMMFWYRQQPGQSLTLIATANQGSEATYESGFVIDKFPISRPNLTFSTLTVSNMSPEDSSIYLCSVTGQTIPNGYTFGSGTRLTVV.

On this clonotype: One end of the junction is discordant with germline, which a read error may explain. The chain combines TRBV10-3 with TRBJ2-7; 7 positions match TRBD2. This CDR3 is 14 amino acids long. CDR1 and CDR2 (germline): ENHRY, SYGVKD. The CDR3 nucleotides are TGTGCCAGCAGTTCCAATTGGGGGGGGAACGAGCAGTACTTC. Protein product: CASSSNWGGNEQYF.

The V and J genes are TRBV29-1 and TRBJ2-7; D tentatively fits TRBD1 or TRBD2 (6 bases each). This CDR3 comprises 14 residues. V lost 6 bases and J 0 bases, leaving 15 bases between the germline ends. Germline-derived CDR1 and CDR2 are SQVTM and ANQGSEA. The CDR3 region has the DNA TGCAGCGTCGGGGGCGACGGCAGCTCCTACGAGCAGTACTTC. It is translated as CSVGGDGSSYEQYF.

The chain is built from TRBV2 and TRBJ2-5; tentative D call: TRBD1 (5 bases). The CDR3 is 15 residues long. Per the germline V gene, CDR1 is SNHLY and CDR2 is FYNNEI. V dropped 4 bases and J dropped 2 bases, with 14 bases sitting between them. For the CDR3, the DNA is TGTGCCAGCAGTGTCCCCGGGCGACAGCAAGAGACCCAGTACTTC. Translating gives CASSVPGRQQETQYF.

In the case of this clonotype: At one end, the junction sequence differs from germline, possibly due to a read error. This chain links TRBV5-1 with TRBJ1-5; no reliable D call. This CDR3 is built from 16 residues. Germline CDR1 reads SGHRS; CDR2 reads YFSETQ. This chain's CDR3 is CASSLGSGGNNRPQHF. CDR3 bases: TGCGCCAGCAGCTTGGGGTCAGGAGGGAACAATCGGCCCCAGCATTTT.

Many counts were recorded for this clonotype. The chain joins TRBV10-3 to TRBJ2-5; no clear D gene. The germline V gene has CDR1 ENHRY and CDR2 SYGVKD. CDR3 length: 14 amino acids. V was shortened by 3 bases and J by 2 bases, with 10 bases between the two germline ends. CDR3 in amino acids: CAISEIGPQETQYF. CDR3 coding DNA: TGTGCCATCAGTGAAATAGGACCGCAAGAGACCCAGTACTTC.

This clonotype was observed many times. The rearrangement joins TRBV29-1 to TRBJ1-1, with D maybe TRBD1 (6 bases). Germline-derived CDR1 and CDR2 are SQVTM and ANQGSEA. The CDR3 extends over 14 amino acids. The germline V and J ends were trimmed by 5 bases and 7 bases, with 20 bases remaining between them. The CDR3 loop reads CSVQRTVRGGEAFF. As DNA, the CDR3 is TGCAGCGTTCAACGGACAGTCAGGGGTGGTGAAGCTTTCTTT.